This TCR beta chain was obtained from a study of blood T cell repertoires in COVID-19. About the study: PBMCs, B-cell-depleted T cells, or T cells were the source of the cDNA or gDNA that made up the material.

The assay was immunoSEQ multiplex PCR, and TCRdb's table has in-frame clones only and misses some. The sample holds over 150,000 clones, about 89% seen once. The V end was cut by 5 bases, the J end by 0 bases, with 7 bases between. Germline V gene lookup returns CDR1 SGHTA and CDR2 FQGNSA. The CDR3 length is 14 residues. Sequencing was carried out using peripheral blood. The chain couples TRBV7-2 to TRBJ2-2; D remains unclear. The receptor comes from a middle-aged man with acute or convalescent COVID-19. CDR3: CASSPQSNTGELFF. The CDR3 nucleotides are TGTGCCAGCAGCCCCCAGTCGAACACCGGGGAGCTGTTTTTT.